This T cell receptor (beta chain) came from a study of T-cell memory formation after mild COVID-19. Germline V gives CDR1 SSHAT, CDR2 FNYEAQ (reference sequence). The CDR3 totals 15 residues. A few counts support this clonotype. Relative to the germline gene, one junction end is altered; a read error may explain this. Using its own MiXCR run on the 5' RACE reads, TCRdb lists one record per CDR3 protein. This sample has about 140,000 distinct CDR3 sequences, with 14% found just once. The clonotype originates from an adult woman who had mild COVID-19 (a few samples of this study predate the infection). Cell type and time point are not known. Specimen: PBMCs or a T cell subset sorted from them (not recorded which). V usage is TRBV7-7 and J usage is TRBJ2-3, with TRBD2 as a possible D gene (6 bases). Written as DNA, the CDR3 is TGTGCTAGCAGCTTAGCGGTATTGCGGGTACGGGGGCAGTATTTT. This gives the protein CASSLAVLRVRGQYF.